One sample yielded the 10 T cell receptor delta chains listed below, sequenced in a study of gamma-delta chains in newborns, infants, children. TCRdb re-identified clones in the reads via CATT. The sample has more than 6,500 delta-chain clones; around 1.6% are singletons. The specimen was blood. Receptors originate from a child who was a newborn, infant or young child, either healthy, febrile or measles-vaccinated (not recorded which).

The chain combines TRDV1 with TRDJ1; possibly TRDD2 for D (5 bases). V gave up 3 bases and J gave up 8 bases, with 19 bases separating them. This CDR3 region has 15 residues. The V gene's germline CDR1 is TSWWSYY and CDR2 QGS. CDR3 sequence: CALGEPPKLPPKLIF. The CDR3 DNA reads TGTGCTCTTGGGGAGCCGCCTAAACTTCCGCCGAAACTCATCTTT.

This clone was counted between two and nine times. The TCRdb record carries a much larger clone's protein, which differs from this DNA's translation at residue 12; a read error is the likely cause, and the protein listed here is the DNA translation. The chain recombines TRDV2 with TRDJ3; 10 bases agree with TRDD3. Germline CDR1 reads GEAIGNYY; CDR2 reads EKD. There are 20 residues in the CDR3. Unmatched junction bases numbered 9, after V lost 0 bases and J lost 2 bases. The CDR3 loop reads CACDTVRGIRRPWDTRQMFF. The CDR3 nucleotides are TGTGCCTGTGACACCGTCAGGGGGATACGCCGACCCTGGGACACCCGACAGATGTTTTTC.

No V gene was called, though TRDJ3 was called as the J gene; the D call in the table, TRDD3, was not verified against the DNA. The CDR3 runs to 19 residues. This CDR3 reads CACDRAYWGSSWDTRQMFF. CDR3 bases: TGTGCCTGTGACCGAGCCTACTGGGGGAGCTCCTGGGACACCCGACAGATGTTTTTC.

In its sample, this clone was seen a few times. A much bigger clone sits one base away, suggesting this may be a read error. Other nucleotide sequences from this sample produce the same CDR3. The rearrangement links TRDV2 to TRDJ3, with D maybe TRDD3 (6 bases). The CDR3 is 18 amino acids. Germline V gene data show CDR1 as GEAIGNYY and CDR2 as EKD. V gave up 3 bases and J gave up 4 bases, with 18 bases separating them. CDR3: CACDLRGFSPWDTRQMFF. The CDR3 region has the DNA TGTGCCTGTGACCTTAGGGGATTTAGTCCTTGGGACACCCGACAGATGTTTTTC.

In the case of this clone: The TCRdb protein, from a much larger clone, departs from this DNA's translation at residue 5, likely by read error; the protein shown derives from the DNA. V usage is TRDV2 and J usage is TRDJ1; a weak D match, TRDD2 (6 bases). V gave up 2 bases and J gave up 0 bases, with 27 bases separating them. In germline, CDR1 is GEAIGNYY, CDR2 EKD. The CDR3 extends over 20 amino acids. CDR3 bases: TGTGCCTGTGACATGCAATTCCTAGGGACCTACTGGTGGTACACCGATAAACTCATCTTT. Protein sequence: CACDMQFLGTYWWYTDKLIF.

By share, this clone ranks as medium-sized. V gene TRDV3 combines with J gene TRDJ1; 10 bases map to TRDD3. This CDR3 is built from 18 residues. The germline CDR1 and CDR2 sequences are TVYSNPD and GDNSRS (reference sequence). V was clipped by 2 bases and J by 0 bases; unmatched bases: 15. The CDR3 spells CAFSPTPVLGDYTDKLIF. For the CDR3, the DNA is TGTGCCTTTTCACCCACCCCCGTACTGGGGGATTACACCGATAAACTCATCTTT.

In its sample, this clone ranks as medium-sized. V and J are TRDV1 and TRDJ1; D is unresolved. As TCRdb names no J gene, one was assigned here on the basis of a DNA match to germline. Trimming took 1 base from V and 2 from J, leaving 17 bases between them. CDR1 is TSWWSYY, CDR2 QGS, per germline. The CDR3 sequence is 17 residues long. CDR3 loop: CALGERFGGTGTDKLIF. CDR3 DNA sequence: TGTGCTCTTGGGGAACGGTTCGGCGGGACCGGTACCGATAAACTCATCTTT.

This chain connects TRDV1 to TRDJ1; D could derive from TRDD2 or TRDD3 (6 bases each). This CDR3 has 20 amino acids. The germline V gene has CDR1 TSWWSYY and CDR2 QGS. Trimming shortened V by 2 bases and J by 0 bases, and 25 bases separated the two germline ends. The CDR3 bases are TGTGCTCTTGGGGAATTACATGGCCTTCCAGCGGTGGGGGACACCGATAAACTCATCTTT. It translates to CALGELHGLPAVGDTDKLIF.

As to this clone: The sample contains more than one DNA sequence encoding this CDR3. The chain couples TRDV1 to TRDJ1, with 8 bases identical to TRDD3. CDR1 and CDR2 (germline): TSWWSYY, QGS. This CDR3 region has 19 residues. The J segment lost 0 bases and the V segment lost 2 bases, leaving 14 bases of the junction unmatched. This CDR3 is CALGEYSGLGAHHTDKLIF. The CDR3 nucleotides read TGTGCTCTTGGGGAATACTCCGGACTGGGGGCCCATCACACCGATAAACTCATCTTT.

In its sample, this clone ranks as medium-sized (0.01 to 0.1%). The sample contains more than one DNA sequence encoding this CDR3. The genes are TRDV1 and TRDJ1, with 10 bases aligning to TRDD3. The CDR3 sequence is 20 residues long. Unmatched junction bases numbered 16, after V lost 0 bases and J lost 3 bases. Germline CDR1 TSWWSYY, CDR2 QGS. CDR3 residues: CALGELTPSIGTGGSDKLIF. Written as DNA, the CDR3 is TGTGCTCTTGGGGAACTAACCCCTTCCATCGGTACTGGGGGATCCGATAAACTCATCTTT.